This entry describes one TCR beta chain. Per the germline V gene, CDR1 is SEHNR and CDR2 is FQNEAQ (reference sequence). The CDR3 sequence is 14 residues long. V dropped 5 bases and J dropped 1; count of bases not matched to a gene: 5. Authors' methods: Amplified reference gene primers provided the basis for estimating nucleated cell counts. Profiling relied on immunoSEQ multiplex PCR, and the TCRdb table lists in-frame clones only, not all of them. V and J calls and clone size are those listed in that table; D and trimming were worked out from the DNA. This table has about 100,000 clones, 70% to 85% appearing once. These data belong to a study of blood T cell repertoires in COVID-19. On the study more broadly: Sites in the United States, Italy and Spain provided acute and convalescent COVID-19 samples. PBMCs, B-cell-depleted T cells, or T cells were the source of the cDNA or gDNA that made up the material.

Sequences were obtained from peripheral blood. The chain joins TRBV7-9 to TRBJ2-7; 7 bases align to TRBD1. The source of this sequence is a woman aged 40 to 50 with acute or convalescent COVID-19. CDR3 in DNA: TGTGCCAGCAGCCAGGGGGTTCATTCCTACGAGCAGTACTTC. It yields the protein CASSQGVHSYEQYF.